This TCR beta chain was found in a study of early T cells in non-severe SARS-CoV-2 infection. Study-level information: The input, bulk RNA from unsorted whole blood, was sequenced, and chains were unpaired.

This clonotype was seen many times. The length of the CDR3 is 16 residues. Trimming removed 0 bases at V and 6 bases at J, with 17 bases between. Germline CDR1 and CDR2: LGHNA and YSLEER. Unique molecular identifiers were affixed to single, distinct cDNA molecules. Using its own MiXCR run on the 5' RACE reads, TCRdb lists one record per CDR3 protein. The repertoire has 45,000 to 50,000 distinct CDR3 sequences, about 6% of them found once; the top ten carry roughly 6.9%. The chain uses TRBV4-3 and TRBJ1-2; D uncertain. The sequence was collected from an adult who was a healthcare worker with PCR-confirmed SARS-CoV-2 infection or an uninfected control (not recorded which). The source was whole blood, collected at baseline. CDR3 DNA: TGCGCCAGCAGCCAAGAGTACAGATGGAGTTTGAATGGCTACACCTTC. Residues: CASSQEYRWSLNGYTF.